This passage covers 15 T cell receptor beta chains from one sample sequenced in a study of identical twins. MiXCR, applied by TCRdb to the 5' RACE reads, yields one record per CDR3 protein. The table records some 900,000 distinct CDR3 sequences, about 12% of them present only once. The same sample was also used in a study of yellow fever vaccine responses in identical twins.

Material for sequencing was PBMCs. The receptor source for this set is a young woman in good health.

This clonotype was seen only a few times. The chain combines TRBV12-3 or TRBV12-4 with TRBJ2-1; D possibly corresponds to TRBD2 (6 bases). V was pared by 5 bases and J by 6 bases, with 14 bases between. This CDR3 region has 14 residues. The CDR3 DNA sequence: TGTGCCAGCAGTACTAGCAGAAGCCCCAATGAGCAGTTCTTC. It specifies CASSTSRSPNEQFF.

The J gene is TRBJ1-6, the V gene TRBV2; D call uncertain. V was pared by 1 base and J by 7 bases, with 11 bases between. CDR1 is SNHLY, CDR2 FYNNEI, per germline. The CDR3 is 15 amino acids. The CDR3 here is CASSEEGLQNSPLHF. In DNA, the CDR3 is TGTGCCAGCAGTGAAGAAGGGCTACAAAATTCACCCCTCCACTTT.

The chain's CDR3 is CASSPLHTTEQYF. The CDR3 coding sequence is TGTGCCAGCAGTCCCCTACACACAACCGAGCAGTACTTC. The V and J genes are TRBV12-3 or TRBV12-4 and TRBJ2-7; D remains unclear. Trimming stripped 5 bases from V and 6 bases from J, with 14 bases between. The CDR3 is made up of 13 amino acids.

This CDR3 is CASSMGPTYEQYF. The CDR3 DNA is TGTGCCAGCAGTATGGGACCGACCTACGAGCAGTACTTC. This chain links TRBV12-3 or TRBV12-4 with TRBJ2-7; D may be TRBD1 or TRBD2 (5 bases each). The CDR3 has 13 amino acids. V was clipped by 5 bases and J by 2 bases, with 10 bases between them.

This clonotype was recorded at least ten times. V and J are TRBV20-1 and TRBJ2-1, with 14 bases identical to TRBD2. The CDR3 is 15 residues long. With V trimmed by 6 bases and J by 6 bases, 7 bases remained unmatched. Per the germline V gene, CDR1 is DFQATT and CDR2 is SNEGSKA (reference sequence). CDR3 in amino acids: CSAETSGRAFNEQFF. As DNA, the CDR3 is TGCAGTGCCGAGACTAGCGGGAGGGCATTCAATGAGCAGTTCTTC.

This clonotype showed up many times. The rearrangement links TRBV5-1 to TRBJ1-5; 7 bases line up with TRBD1. Trimming took 2 bases from V and 4 from J; bases not matched to a gene: 3. Looked up from germline, CDR1 is SGHRS and CDR2 is YFSETQ. The CDR3 consists of 14 residues. The CDR3 bases are TGCGCCAGCAGCTTCGGGACAGATAATCAGCCCCAGCATTTT. It specifies CASSFGTDNQPQHF.

This clonotype was counted at least ten times. The chain joins TRBV29-1 to TRBJ2-7; 7 bases match TRBD2. Trimming at V came to 5 bases and at J to 3 bases, leaving 10 bases not matched to a gene. The CDR3 is 14 amino acids. The V gene's germline CDR1 is SQVTM and CDR2 ANQGSEA. The CDR3 sequence is CSVKPSREHYEQYF. The CDR3 bases are TGCAGCGTTAAACCCTCGCGGGAGCACTACGAGCAGTACTTC.

This clonotype has a handful of counts. This chain's CDR3 is CASSQREWHNEQFF. The CDR3 nucleotides read TGTGCCAGCAGCCAGCGGGAGTGGCACAATGAGCAGTTCTTC. The J gene is TRBJ2-1, the V gene TRBV12-3 or TRBV12-4, with 8 bases that match TRBD2. The CDR3 has 14 amino acids. The J segment lost 5 bases and the V segment lost 6 bases, leaving 6 bases of the junction unmatched.

This clonotype turned up a few times. The chain has TRBV27 and TRBJ2-1, with 12 bases fitting TRBD2. CDR3 length equals 15 residues. Germline V gene data show CDR1 as MNHEY and CDR2 as SMNVEV (reference sequence). V trimming: 5 bases; J trimming: 10 bases; junction bases outside the gene matches: 9. The CDR3 protein is CASSGSSGGAWEQFF. As DNA, the CDR3 is TGTGCCAGCAGTGGATCTAGCGGGGGGGCCTGGGAGCAGTTCTTC.

This clonotype was seen only a few times. The chain couples TRBV5-4 to TRBJ1-1; 8 bases fit TRBD1. J gave up 3 bases and V 4 bases, and 11 bases lay outside the gene matches. Germline CDR1 and CDR2: SGHNT and YYREEE (reference sequence). CDR3 length: 16 residues. Here the CDR3 DNA reads TGTGCCAGCAGCCCAGGACAGGGAAGGGCGGACACTGAAGCTTTCTTT. As protein: CASSPGQGRADTEAFF.

This clonotype was seen more than once but under ten times. The chain joins TRBV7-6 to TRBJ2-4, with TRBD1 identical over 8 bases. Germline V gene data show CDR1 as SGHVS and CDR2 as FNYEAQ. The ends lost 5 bases at V and 7 bases at J; junction bases unmatched: 10. This CDR3 spans 15 amino acids. The CDR3 loop reads CASSELTGDLNIQYF. Written as DNA, the CDR3 is TGTGCCAGCAGCGAACTGACAGGGGATTTGAACATTCAGTACTTC.

The chain links TRBV7-9 to TRBJ2-1; D not resolved. In germline, CDR1 is SEHNR, CDR2 FQNEAQ (reference sequence). The length of the CDR3 is 16 residues. Trimming cost V 5 bases and J 0 bases, with 14 bases left between them. The CDR3, as DNA: TGTGCCAGCAGCGGCGACTTCAGCTTCTCCTACAATGAGCAGTTCTTC. Encoded protein: CASSGDFSFSYNEQFF.

This clonotype was observed a handful of times. The genes are TRBV18 and TRBJ1-4; D is unresolved. This CDR3 is 12 amino acids long. From germline, CDR1 is KGHSH and CDR2 LQKENI. The V gene lost 3 bases and the J gene lost 10 bases, with 9 bases spanning the gap. CDR3 sequence (DNA): TGTGCCAGCTCACCGGAAGGAAGAAAACTGTTTTTT. Translation: CASSPEGRKLFF.

V gene TRBV5-1 combines with J gene TRBJ2-7; TRBD2 is a possible D gene (6 bases). V lost 4 bases to trimming and J lost 7 bases, with 15 bases between them. This CDR3 region has 13 residues. Per germline, CDR1 SGHRS and CDR2 YFSETQ. CDR3 loop: CASSLGDGGEQYF. Here the CDR3 DNA reads TGCGCCAGCAGCCTTGGGGACGGGGGAGAGCAGTACTTC. Full variable domain (missing parts from reference TRBV5-1 and TRBJ2-7): KAGVTQTPRYLIKTRGQQVTLSCSPISGHRSVSWYQQTPGQGLQFLFEYFSETQRNKGNFPGRFSGRQFSNSRSEMNVSTLELGDSALYLCASSLGDGGEQYFGPGTRLTVT.

This clonotype turned up a few times. The chain uses TRBV27 and TRBJ2-6; no clear D. V lost 3 bases and J 2 bases, leaving 11 bases between the germline ends. Germline CDR1 and CDR2: MNHEY and SMNVEV (reference sequence). The CDR3 has 16 residues. CDR3 sequence (DNA): TGTGCCAGCAGTTTTTGGGGAAACCCTGGGGCCAACGTCCTGACTTTC. Translation: CASSFWGNPGANVLTF.